These 14 T cell receptor beta chains were all obtained from the same sample, sequenced in a study of T cells in Graves' hyperthyroidism and ophthalmopathy. TCR beta CDR3 sequences were amplified from RNA transcripts. TCR CDR3 underwent first-round RT-PCR with the HTBI primer set. MiXCR was run by TCRdb on the multiplex PCR reads, yielding one entry per CDR3 protein. The sample contains around 720,000 distinct CDR3 sequences, 35% of which appear only once. The sample consisted of blood. All receptors derive from a woman in her forties with Graves' hyperthyroidism.

The chain employs TRBV5-4 and TRBJ1-1, with 7 bases matching TRBD1. The CDR3 length is 15 residues. After removal of 4 bases from V and 6 bases from J, the junction contained 12 bases not matched to a gene. Per germline, CDR1 SGHNT and CDR2 YYREEE (reference sequence). Written as DNA, the CDR3 is TGTGCCAGCAGCCTAAAAAGGGGGCGCGACTCTGAAGCTTTCTTT. Amino acids: CASSLKRGRDSEAFF.

The chain employs TRBV2 and TRBJ2-2, with D perhaps assigned TRBD1 or TRBD2 (5 bases each). V gave up 7 bases and J gave up 0 bases, with 9 bases separating them. This CDR3 is 14 amino acids long. Germline V lookup: CDR1 SNHLY, CDR2 FYNNEI. The CDR3 here is CASKRGANTGELFF. The DNA for the CDR3 is TGTGCCAGCAAGAGGGGAGCGAACACCGGGGAGCTGTTTTTT.

The J gene is TRBJ2-7, the V gene TRBV6-5, with D unclear. The CDR3 covers 15 residues. CDR1 is MNHEY and CDR2 is SVGAGI in the germline V gene. Deletions cut 5 bases from V and 2 bases from J, with 16 bases between. DNA of the CDR3: TGTGCCAGCAGTGAAAGGGCGCGGCCTACCTACGAGCAGTACTTC. Its translation is CASSERARPTYEQYF.

Points on this clonotype: One base away lies a much larger clone, so this may be a sequencing read error. The chain carries TRBV20-1 and TRBJ2-5, with D perhaps TRBD1 (7 bases). Germline CDR1 is DFQATT and CDR2 is SNEGSKA (reference sequence). The V gene lost 5 bases and the J gene lost 4 bases, with 20 bases spanning the gap. The CDR3 runs to 15 residues. Here the CDR3 DNA reads TGCAGTGCTGCAGCCCCGGCAGGGGGGCGAGAGACCCAGTACTTC. Translation: CSAAAPAGGRETQYF.

The rearrangement uses TRBV7-2 and TRBJ1-3, with TRBD1 as a possible D gene (6 bases). Trimming stripped 1 base from V and 6 bases from J, with 10 bases between. The CDR3 contains 14 residues. Germline CDR1 and CDR2: SGHTA and FQGNSA. CDR3 protein: CASSLEGGLNTIYF. CDR3 in DNA: TGTGCCAGCAGCTTAGAAGGGGGATTAAACACCATATATTTT.

This chain uses TRBV10-3 with TRBJ1-2; perhaps TRBD1 as D (6 bases). There are 17 residues in the CDR3. Germline-derived CDR1 and CDR2 are ENHRY and SYGVKD. V shed 2 bases and J shed 0 bases, with 16 bases lying between them. CDR3 in DNA: TGTGCCATCAGTGAGATGACCGGGGGCCGGGCTAACTATGGCTACACCTTC. Its translation: CAISEMTGGRANYGYTF.

Points on this clonotype: One junction end does not reproduce the germline sequence, and a read error may be involved. The chain is built from TRBV10-3 and TRBJ1-3; TRBD1 might be the D (5 bases). CDR1 is ENHRY and CDR2 is SYGVKD in the germline V gene. CDR3 length: 13 amino acids. CDR3 nucleotides: TGTGCCAGCAGTCTTCGGGGGGAAAACACCATATATTTT. It is translated as CASSLRGENTIYF.

The chain recombines TRBV12-3 or TRBV12-4 with TRBJ1-5, with D unresolved. The DNA end is more similar to TRBJ2-3, so the J call may be wrong. CDR3 length: 11 amino acids. In DNA, the CDR3 is TGTGCCAGCAGTTTGAGGTATACGCAGTATTTT. It yields the protein CASSLRYTQYF.

J is TRBJ2-6 and V is TRBV10-3; no definite D call. V lost 8 bases and J lost 6, with 17 bases in between. CDR3 length: 15 amino acids. The germline gives CDR1 ENHRY, CDR2 SYGVKD. The CDR3 reads CAILGAREAANVLTF. The CDR3 bases are TGTGCCATCCTGGGCGCCAGAGAAGCGGCCAACGTCCTGACTTTC.

V and J are TRBV7-2 and TRBJ2-7; the D gene is possibly TRBD1 (5 bases). V shed 5 bases and J shed 10 bases, with 12 bases lying between them. Germline CDR1 reads SGHTA; CDR2 reads FQGNSA. This CDR3 contains 11 residues. CDR3 DNA: TGTGCCAGCAGCCGACAGATGCCTCAGTACTTC. The encoded protein is CASSRQMPQYF.

This clonotype was counted between two and nine times. The chain links TRBV10-3 to TRBJ1-3; no clear D. This CDR3 is built from 14 residues. Trimming pared 3 bases from V and 0 bases from J, leaving 6 bases between. CDR1 ENHRY and CDR2 SYGVKD come from the germline V gene. Here the CDR3 reads CAISEGGSGNTIYF. CDR3 in DNA: TGTGCCATCAGTGAAGGTGGCTCTGGAAACACCATATATTTT.

J is TRBJ2-7 and V is TRBV25-1; D uncertain. Germline CDR1 MGHDK, CDR2 SYGVNS. V was cut by 5 bases and J by 4 bases, with 15 bases left in between. The CDR3 is made up of 14 amino acids. The CDR3 bases are TGTGCCAGCAGTAACGACGGCGGTGGATACGAGCAGTACTTC. It encodes CASSNDGGGYEQYF.

This clonotype was detected only a few times. The V call is TRBV6-5, the J call TRBJ1-4, with unresolved D. V was clipped by 4 bases and J by 6 bases, with 12 bases between them. There are 14 residues in the CDR3. Germline V lookup: CDR1 MNHEY, CDR2 SVGAGI. In nucleotides, the CDR3 is TGTGCCAGCAGTTGGCGTTTATCGGATGAAAAACTGTTTTTT. Its protein product is CASSWRLSDEKLFF.

A few counts support this clonotype. The chain uses TRBV4-3 and TRBJ1-5; 7 bases fit TRBD1. The germline V gene encodes CDR1 LGHNA and CDR2 YSLEER. The CDR3 covers 14 residues. The V segment lost 1 base and the J segment 7 bases; nucleotides outside the gene matches: 4. The DNA of the CDR3 is TGCGCCAGCAGCCAAGGACAGGGAGCACAGCCCCAGCATTTT. This gives the protein CASSQGQGAQPQHF.